Shown below are 29 T cell receptor beta chains from a single sample sequenced in a study of metastatic and nonmetastatic thyroid tumors. Through MiXCR, TCRdb re-clonotyped the PCR reads. In the table there are approximately 12,000 clones, about a third of which are singletons. There were no patients who had received any treatment before thyroid surgery. The sequenced material came from tumor tissue. Receptor source: a female donor with papillary thyroid cancer or a benign thyroid nodule (not recorded which). Some clones in this sample may be carry-over from other donors' samples.

By share, this clone counts as medium-sized. The chain joins TRBV6-2 or TRBV6-3 to TRBJ2-1; the match to TRBD2 covers 7 bases. V lost 5 bases, J lost 7 bases, and 17 bases stayed unmatched. Germline values: CDR1 MNHEY, CDR2 SVGEGT. CDR3 length equals 17 residues. CDR3 in DNA: TGTGCCAGCAGTATATCCAGCGGGGCCCCCCCTTGGAATGAGCAGTTCTTC. This encodes CASSISSGAPPWNEQFF.

The V call is TRBV6-1, the J call TRBJ1-5; possibly TRBD1 for D (5 bases). This CDR3 has 14 amino acids. Germline CDR1 MNHNS, CDR2 SASEGT. The ends were cut back, 8 bases at V and 6 bases at J, with 17 bases in the middle. This CDR3 reads CASQPGRGGQPQHF. For the CDR3, the DNA is TGTGCCAGCCAACCAGGGCGAGGTGGTCAGCCCCAGCATTTT.

This clone was recorded a few times. The rearrangement uses TRBV11-1 and TRBJ2-3; TRBD2 agrees at 8 bases. V lost 1 base and J lost 7; bases outside the gene matches: 4. The CDR3 runs 14 residues. Germline V gene sequence: CDR1 SGHAT, CDR2 FQDESV (reference sequence). The CDR3 is CASSLESGSYTQYF. CDR3 sequence (DNA): TGTGCCAGCAGCTTAGAGAGCGGGAGTTATACGCAGTATTTT.

This sequence joins TRBV30 and TRBJ1-1; D not certain. This CDR3 comprises 13 residues. Germline V gene lookup returns CDR1 GTSNPN and CDR2 SVGIG (reference sequence). The V and J ends lost 2 bases and 5 bases respectively, with 12 bases between them. This chain's CDR3 is CAWSQSVRTEAFF. The CDR3 region has the DNA TGTGCCTGGAGTCAGTCGGTAAGAACTGAAGCTTTCTTT. Full variable domain (rest looked up from reference TRBV30 and TRBJ1-1): SQTIHQWPATLVQPVGSPLSLECTVEGTSNPNLYWYRQAAGRGLQLLFYSVGIGQISSEVPQNLSASRPQDRQFILSSKKLLLSDSGFYLCAWSQSVRTEAFFGQGTRLTVV.

Details on this clone: Sequence at one end of the junction differs from germline and may be a read error. The genes are TRBV2 and TRBJ2-5; tentatively, D is TRBD2 (5 bases). The CDR3 covers 13 residues. Germline lookup yields CDR1 SNHLY and CDR2 FYNNEI. Here the CDR3 reads CVSIDAGGETQYF. The CDR3 nucleotides read TGTGTCAGCATTGACGCGGGCGGAGAGACCCAGTACTTC.

The rearrangement joins TRBV5-1 to TRBJ1-1; 8 bases are a match to TRBD1. The germline V gene encodes CDR1 SGHRS and CDR2 YFSETQ. The CDR3 totals 17 residues. V dropped 4 bases and J dropped 3; count of bases not matched to a gene: 14. CDR3 protein: CASSLGGTGGVYTEAFF. CDR3 coding DNA: TGCGCCAGCAGCCTAGGTGGCACAGGGGGAGTATACACTGAAGCTTTCTTT.

This chain uses TRBV20-1 with TRBJ2-3; 9 bases fit TRBD1. Trimming took 3 bases from V and 6 from J; bases not matched to a gene: 13. CDR1 DFQATT and CDR2 SNEGSKA come from the germline V gene (reference sequence). This CDR3 region has 16 residues. CDR3 sequence: CSASANPGQGRDTQYF. In nucleotides, the CDR3 is TGCAGTGCTAGCGCCAATCCGGGACAGGGCCGCGATACGCAGTATTTT.

This chain links TRBV6-5 with TRBJ2-1; D unresolved. This CDR3 spans 13 amino acids. Trimming took 2 bases from V and 10 from J, leaving 12 bases between them. Germline V gene data show CDR1 as MNHEY and CDR2 as SVGAGI. The CDR3 DNA reads as TGTGCCAGCAGTTACCTCCCCACCGGGGAGCAGTTCTTC. It yields the protein CASSYLPTGEQFF.

By sample share, this clone is medium-sized. J is TRBJ1-1 and V is TRBV27; TRBD1 agrees at 7 bases. There are 16 residues in the CDR3. V gave up 0 bases and J gave up 2 bases; unmatched junction bases: 6. The germline gives CDR1 MNHEY, CDR2 SMNVEV (reference sequence). This CDR3 is CASSLSTGSVNTEAFF. CDR3 nucleotide sequence: TGTGCCAGCAGTTTATCGACAGGGAGCGTAAACACTGAAGCTTTCTTT.

Ten or more counts support this clone. This chain uses TRBV5-6 with TRBJ1-6; possible D gene TRBD1, 5 bases. From germline, CDR1 is SGHDT and CDR2 YYEEEE. The CDR3 consists of 17 residues. V was pared by 6 bases and J by 0 bases, with 16 bases between. CDR3 protein: CASTRGSPSSYNSPLHF. CDR3 nucleotides: TGTGCCAGCACTAGGGGCAGCCCTAGCTCCTATAATTCACCCCTCCACTTT.

There are a few counts of this clone. The chain recombines TRBV24-1 with TRBJ2-7, with 7 bases identical to TRBD1. With 9 bases clipped from V and 5 bases from J, the junction kept 12 bases outside the gene matches. This CDR3 comprises 14 residues. The germline V gene encodes CDR1 KGHDR and CDR2 SFDVKD. The CDR3 nucleotides are TGTGCCACCCAGCCCGGGGACAGTGTTCACGAGCAGTACTTC. Amino acid sequence: CATQPGDSVHEQYF.

This clone has ten or more counts. This sequence joins TRBV18 and TRBJ2-1; D uncertain. Germline CDR1 reads KGHSH; CDR2 reads LQKENI. Trimming removed 1 base at V and 3 bases at J, with 10 bases between. The CDR3 has 15 amino acids. The CDR3 is CASSPQELIYNEQFF. DNA of the CDR3: TGTGCCAGCTCACCACAGGAGTTAATCTACAATGAGCAGTTCTTC.

This clone was recorded at least ten times. The chain carries TRBV20-1 and TRBJ2-5; 10 bases match TRBD1. The CDR3 totals 14 residues. The J segment lost 0 bases and the V segment lost 6 bases, leaving 4 bases of the junction unmatched. In germline, CDR1 is DFQATT, CDR2 SNEGSKA (reference sequence). The CDR3 sequence is CSAPGTGDQETQYF. Written as DNA, the CDR3 is TGCAGTGCCCCCGGGACAGGGGACCAAGAGACCCAGTACTTC.

This chain uses TRBV30 with TRBJ1-2; D may be TRBD1 (5 bases). Germline CDR1 GTSNPN, CDR2 SVGIG (reference sequence). V gave up 3 bases and J gave up 4 bases, with 12 bases separating them. This CDR3 has 13 residues. The CDR3 sequence is CAWRPGATYGYTF. The CDR3 DNA follows: TGTGCCTGGAGACCCGGGGCCACCTATGGCTACACCTTC.

This clone was counted between two and nine times. The chain employs TRBV28 and TRBJ2-2, with TRBD2 identical over 12 bases. Trimming removed 0 bases from V and 6 bases from J; junction bases left unmatched: 5. The CDR3 consists of 17 residues. CDR1 MDHEN and CDR2 SYDVKM come from the germline V gene. As DNA, the CDR3 is TGTGCCAGCAGTTTATGGAGCCTAGCGGGGGGGCCCGGGGAGCTGTTTTTT. Translation: CASSLWSLAGGPGELFF.

By its share, this clone is medium-sized. This chain uses TRBV6-1 with TRBJ1-5; D perhaps matches TRBD1 (5 bases). Germline V lookup: CDR1 MNHNS, CDR2 SASEGT. The CDR3 consists of 15 residues. V was clipped by 5 bases and J by 2 bases, with 13 bases between them. Here the CDR3 reads CASSSPDKGNQPQHF. The DNA for the CDR3 is TGTGCCAGCAGTTCCCCGGACAAGGGCAATCAGCCCCAGCATTTT.

This sequence joins TRBV5-6 and TRBJ1-1; D call uncertain. The CDR3 runs 16 residues. V shed 5 bases and J shed 8 bases, with 25 bases lying between them. Per germline, CDR1 SGHDT and CDR2 YYEEEE. CDR3 loop: CASRGYQDLTLREAFF. In nucleotides, the CDR3 is TGTGCCAGCAGGGGATATCAGGATCTAACACTGCGGGAAGCTTTCTTT.

This chain uses TRBV18 with TRBJ1-2; D remains unclear. This CDR3 region has 13 residues. Germline V gene lookup returns CDR1 KGHSH and CDR2 LQKENI. The V gene lost 0 bases and the J gene lost 5 bases, with 7 bases spanning the gap. The chain's CDR3 is CASSPPTEYGYTF. DNA for the CDR3: TGTGCCAGCTCACCACCGACGGAGTATGGCTACACCTTC.

The CDR3 DNA is TGTGCCAGCAGTGACCCCGTGACAGGGTACGAGCAGTACTTC. This codes for CASSDPVTGYEQYF. The chain couples TRBV2 to TRBJ2-7, with 7 bases identical to TRBD1. Per germline, CDR1 SNHLY and CDR2 FYNNEI. The CDR3 contains 14 residues. Losses at the gene ends were 3 bases for V and 4 bases for J; bases not matched to a gene: 6.

This clone is medium-sized in the sample. The chain couples TRBV9 to TRBJ1-3; D ambiguous. The CDR3 length is 15 residues. The V end was cut by 5 bases, the J end by 0 bases, with 12 bases between. Germline CDR1 and CDR2: SGDLS and YYNGEE. CDR3 nucleotide sequence: TGTGCCAGCAGTGCGGACCGAAACTCTGGAAACACCATATATTTT. It translates to CASSADRNSGNTIYF.

There are a few counts of this clone. The CDR3 sequence is CASSLRHGSRGTGELFF. In DNA form, the CDR3 reads TGTGCCAGCAGTTTACGACATGGGTCGCGAGGCACCGGGGAGCTGTTTTTT. The rearrangement links TRBV27 to TRBJ2-2; no clear D. The V end lost 2 bases, the J end lost 4 bases, and 17 bases lay between the germline ends. Germline values: CDR1 MNHEY, CDR2 SMNVEV (reference sequence). The CDR3 sequence is 17 residues long.

CDR3 coding DNA: TGTGCCAGCAGCTTAGATTATCTTTCTTCGGGGCAGTACTTC. Protein product: CASSLDYLSSGQYF. J is TRBJ2-7 and V is TRBV11-2; D uncertain. Germline lookup yields CDR1 SGHAT and CDR2 FQNNGV. The CDR3 is made up of 14 amino acids. Trimming removed 0 bases from V and 9 bases from J, with 15 bases in between. The full variable domain, with the rest looked up from reference TRBV11-2 and TRBJ2-7, is EAGVAQSPRYKIIEKRQSVAFWCNPISGHATLYWYQQILGQGPKLLIQFQNNGVVDDSQLPKDRFSAERLKGVDSTLKIQPAKLEDSAVYLCASSLDYLSSGQYFGPGTRLTVT.

This clone was counted between two and nine times. This CDR3 is missing its conserved last phenylalanine or tryptophan, likely due to a read error. The chain combines TRBV4-1 with TRBJ2-5, with 8 bases matching TRBD1. With V trimmed by 6 bases and J by 4 bases, 22 bases remained unmatched. CDR1 and CDR2 from the germline V gene are MGHRA and YSYEKL. This CDR3 comprises 19 residues. The CDR3, as DNA: TGCGCCAGCAGTCACGATCTCAGACAGGGGAGGAGGGGGCCAGAGACCCAGTACTCC. Its translation is CASSHDLRQGRRGPETQYS.

This clone has at least ten counts. This clone may be a read error of a much larger clone one base away. This specimen includes other DNA sequences encoding the same CDR3. The chain recombines TRBV20-1 with TRBJ2-7; D is perhaps TRBD1 (6 bases). Looked up from germline, CDR1 is DFQATT and CDR2 is SNEGSKA (reference sequence). The CDR3 extends over 14 amino acids. With 6 bases removed from V and 2 bases from J, the gap between germline ends came to 17 bases. The CDR3 reads CSARDKGVPYEQYF. For the CDR3, the DNA is TGCAGTGCCAGGGACAAGGGGGTCCCCTACGAGCAGTACTTC.

On this clone: One junction end does not reproduce the germline sequence, and a read error may be involved. The chain couples TRBV28 to TRBJ2-7; perhaps TRBD2 as D (6 bases). The germline V gene has CDR1 MDHEN and CDR2 SYDVKM. The CDR3 sequence is 16 residues long. The CDR3 bases are TGTGCCAGCAGTTTAGTTACGGAGGGTATCTCCTACGAGCAGTATTTC. Its translation is CASSLVTEGISYEQYF.

There are many counts of this clone. The J gene is TRBJ2-1, the V gene TRBV7-2, with 8 bases aligning to TRBD1. Germline V gene sequence: CDR1 SGHTA, CDR2 FQGNSA. The CDR3 length is 15 residues. The V gene end was trimmed by 1 base and the J gene end by 7 bases; junction bases not matched to a gene: 6. Here the CDR3 reads CASSLGTGKQNEQFF. The CDR3 bases are TGTGCCAGCAGCTTAGGGACAGGGAAACAGAATGAGCAGTTCTTC. Combining the CDR3 with reference TRBV7-2 and TRBJ2-1 gives the whole variable domain GAGVSQSPSNKVTEKGKDVELRCDPISGHTALYWYRQSLGQGLEFLIYFQGNSAPDKSGLPSDRFSAERTGGSVSTLTIQRTQQEDSAVYLCASSLGTGKQNEQFFGPGTRLTVL.

This clone has at least ten counts. At the DNA level, this CDR3 is encoded by other sequences in the same sample as well. This chain uses TRBV29-1 with TRBJ1-1; D is uncertain. V gave up 0 bases and J gave up 7 bases, with 6 bases separating them. CDR1 and CDR2 from the germline V gene are SQVTM and ANQGSEA. The CDR3 spans 11 residues. The CDR3 reads CSVEDLGEAFF. The CDR3 coding sequence is TGCAGCGTTGAAGATTTGGGTGAAGCTTTCTTT.

Details on this clone: A read error may explain this, as a much larger clone is one base away. The J gene is TRBJ1-2, the V gene TRBV18, with no clear D. Germline assignment: CDR1 KGHSH and CDR2 LQKENI. The CDR3 runs 12 residues. Deletions cut 4 bases from V and 10 bases from J, with 13 bases between. CDR3 sequence: CASSLETVDYTF. Written as DNA, the CDR3 is TGTGCCAGCTCACTGGAAACAGTGGACTACACCTTC.

A few counts support this clone. The chain links TRBV9 to TRBJ2-1; 8 bases are shared with TRBD2. The CDR3 has 15 residues. The junction had 5 bases not matched to a gene; V was cut back by 4 bases and J by 2 bases. The germline gives CDR1 SGDLS, CDR2 YYNGEE. The CDR3 DNA reads as TGTGCCAGCAGCCCCACGGGAGGGGCCTACAATGAGCAGTTCTTC. As protein: CASSPTGGAYNEQFF.